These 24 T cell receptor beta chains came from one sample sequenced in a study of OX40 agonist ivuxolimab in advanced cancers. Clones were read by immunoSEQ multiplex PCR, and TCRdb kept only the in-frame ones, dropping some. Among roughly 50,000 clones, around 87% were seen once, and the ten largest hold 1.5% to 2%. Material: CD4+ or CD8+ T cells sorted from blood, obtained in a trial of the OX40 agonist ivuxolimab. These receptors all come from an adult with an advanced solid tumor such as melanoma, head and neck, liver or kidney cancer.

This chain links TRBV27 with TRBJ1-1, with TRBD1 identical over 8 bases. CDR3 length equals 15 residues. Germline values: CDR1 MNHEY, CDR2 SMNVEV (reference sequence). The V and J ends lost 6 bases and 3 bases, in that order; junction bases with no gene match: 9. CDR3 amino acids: CASRGGSRGHTEAFF. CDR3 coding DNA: TGTGCCAGCAGGGGGGGGAGCAGGGGGCACACTGAAGCTTTCTTT.

CDR3 coding DNA: TGTGCCAGCATCAGTAAACAGCTGAACACTGAAGCTTTCTTT. Amino acid sequence: CASISKQLNTEAFF. The rearrangement uses TRBV6-6 and TRBJ1-1, with unresolved D. The CDR3 spans 14 residues. V was trimmed by 7 bases and J by 0 bases, leaving 12 bases between them. CDR1 MNHNY and CDR2 SVGAGI come from the germline V gene (reference sequence).

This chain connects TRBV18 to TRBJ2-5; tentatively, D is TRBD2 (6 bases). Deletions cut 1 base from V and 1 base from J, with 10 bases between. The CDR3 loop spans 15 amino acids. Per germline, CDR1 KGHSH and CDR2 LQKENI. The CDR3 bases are TGTGCCAGCTCACCACGTGGGGGGTCCCAAGAGACCCAGTACTTC. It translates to CASSPRGGSQETQYF.

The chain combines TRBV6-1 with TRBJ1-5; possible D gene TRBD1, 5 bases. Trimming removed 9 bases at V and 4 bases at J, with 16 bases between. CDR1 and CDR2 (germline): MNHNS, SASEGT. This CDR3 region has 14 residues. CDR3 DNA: TGTGCCAGTTCCGGGGGGTGGGGAAATCAGCCCCAGCATTTT. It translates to CASSGGWGNQPQHF.

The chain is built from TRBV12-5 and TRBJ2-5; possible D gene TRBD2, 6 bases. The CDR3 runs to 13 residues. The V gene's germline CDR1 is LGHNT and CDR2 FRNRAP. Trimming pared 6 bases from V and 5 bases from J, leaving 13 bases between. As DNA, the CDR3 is TGTGCTAGTGGCCTCAGCGGGTGGGAGACCCAGTACTTC. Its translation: CASGLSGWETQYF.

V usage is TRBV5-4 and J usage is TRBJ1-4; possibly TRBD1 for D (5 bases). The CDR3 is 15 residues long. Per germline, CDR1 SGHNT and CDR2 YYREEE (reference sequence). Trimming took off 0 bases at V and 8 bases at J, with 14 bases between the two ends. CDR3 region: CASSLGGDLGEKLFF. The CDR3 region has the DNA TGTGCCAGCAGCTTGGGAGGGGACTTGGGGGAAAAACTGTTTTTT.

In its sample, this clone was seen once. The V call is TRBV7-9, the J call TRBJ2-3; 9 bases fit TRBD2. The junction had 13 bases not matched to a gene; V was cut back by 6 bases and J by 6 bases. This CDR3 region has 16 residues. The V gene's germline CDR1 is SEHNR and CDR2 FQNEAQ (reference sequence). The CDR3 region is CASRGKRAGGGDTQYF. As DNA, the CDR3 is TGTGCCAGCAGAGGAAAACGAGCGGGGGGAGGTGATACGCAGTATTTT.

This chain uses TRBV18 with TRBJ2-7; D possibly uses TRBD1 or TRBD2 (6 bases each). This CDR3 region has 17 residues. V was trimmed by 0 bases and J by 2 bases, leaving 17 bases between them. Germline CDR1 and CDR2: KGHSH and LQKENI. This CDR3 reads CASSPPRIGGLPYEQYF. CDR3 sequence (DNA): TGTGCCAGCTCACCACCACGGATTGGGGGGCTACCCTACGAGCAGTACTTC. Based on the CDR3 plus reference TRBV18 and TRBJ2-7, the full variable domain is NAGVMQNPRHLVRRRGQEARLRCSPMKGHSHVYWYRQLPEEGLKFMVYLQKENIIDESGMPKERFSAEFPKEGPSILRIQQVVRGDSAAYFCASSPPRIGGLPYEQYFGPGTRLTVT.

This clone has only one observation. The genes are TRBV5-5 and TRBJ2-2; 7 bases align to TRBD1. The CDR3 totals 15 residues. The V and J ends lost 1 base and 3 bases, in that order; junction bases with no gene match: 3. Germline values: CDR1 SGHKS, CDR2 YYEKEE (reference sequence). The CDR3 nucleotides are TGTGCCAGCAGCTTGAAACAGGGGTACACCGGGGAGCTGTTTTTT. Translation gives CASSLKQGYTGELFF. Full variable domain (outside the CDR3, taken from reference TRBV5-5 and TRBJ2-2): DAGVTQSPTHLIKTRGQQVTLRCSPISGHKSVSWYQQVLGQGPQFIFQYYEKEERGRGNFPDRFSARQFPNYSSELNVNALLLGDSALYLCASSLKQGYTGELFFGEGSRLTVL.

CDR3: CAISGTGSTDTQYF. CDR3 nucleotides: TGTGCCATCAGTGGGACAGGGTCCACAGATACGCAGTATTTT. This sequence joins TRBV10-3 and TRBJ2-3; 8 bases align to TRBD1. Losses at the gene ends were 4 bases for V and 2 bases for J; bases not matched to a gene: 2. Germline V gene sequence: CDR1 ENHRY, CDR2 SYGVKD. The length of the CDR3 is 14 residues.

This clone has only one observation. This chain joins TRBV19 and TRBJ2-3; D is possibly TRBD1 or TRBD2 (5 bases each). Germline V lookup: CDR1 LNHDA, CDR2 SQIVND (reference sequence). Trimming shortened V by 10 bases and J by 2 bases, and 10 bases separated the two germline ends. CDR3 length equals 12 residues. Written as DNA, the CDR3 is TGTGCCATCCGGGGACCCACAGATACGCAGTATTTT. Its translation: CAIRGPTDTQYF. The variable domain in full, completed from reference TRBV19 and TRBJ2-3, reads DGGITQSPKYLFRKEGQNVTLSCEQNLNHDAMYWYRQDPGQGLRLIYYSQIVNDFQKGDIAEGYSVSREKKESFPLTVTSAQKNPTAFYLCAIRGPTDTQYFGPGTRLTVL.

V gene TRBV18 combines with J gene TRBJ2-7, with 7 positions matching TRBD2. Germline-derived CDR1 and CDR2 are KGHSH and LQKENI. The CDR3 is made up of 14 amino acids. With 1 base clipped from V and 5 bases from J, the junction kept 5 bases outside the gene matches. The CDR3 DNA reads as TGTGCCAGCTCACCACGGGAGGGCCTCCACGAGCAGTACTTC. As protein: CASSPREGLHEQYF.

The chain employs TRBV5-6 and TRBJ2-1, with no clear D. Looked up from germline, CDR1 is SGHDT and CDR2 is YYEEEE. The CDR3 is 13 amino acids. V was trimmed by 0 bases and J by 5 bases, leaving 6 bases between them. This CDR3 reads CASSLGIDNEQFF. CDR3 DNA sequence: TGTGCCAGCAGCTTGGGTATAGACAATGAGCAGTTCTTC. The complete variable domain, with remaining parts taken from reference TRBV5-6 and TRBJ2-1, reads DAGVTQSPTHLIKTRGQQVTLRCSPKSGHDTVSWYQQALGQGPQFIFQYYEEEERQRGNFPDRFSGHQFPNYSSELNVNALLLGDSALYLCASSLGIDNEQFFGPGTRLTVL.

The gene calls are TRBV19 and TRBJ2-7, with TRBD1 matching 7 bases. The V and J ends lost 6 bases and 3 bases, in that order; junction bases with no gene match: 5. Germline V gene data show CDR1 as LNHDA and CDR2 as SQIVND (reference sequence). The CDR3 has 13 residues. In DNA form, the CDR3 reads TGTGCCAGTAGCCGGGACAGCTTCTACGAGCAGTACTTC. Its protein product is CASSRDSFYEQYF.

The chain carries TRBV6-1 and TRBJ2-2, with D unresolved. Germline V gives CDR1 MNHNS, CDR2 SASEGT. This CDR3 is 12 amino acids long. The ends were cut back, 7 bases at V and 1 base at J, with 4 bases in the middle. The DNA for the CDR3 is TGTGCCAGCACCTGGAACACCGGGGAGCTGTTTTTT. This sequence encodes CASTWNTGELFF.

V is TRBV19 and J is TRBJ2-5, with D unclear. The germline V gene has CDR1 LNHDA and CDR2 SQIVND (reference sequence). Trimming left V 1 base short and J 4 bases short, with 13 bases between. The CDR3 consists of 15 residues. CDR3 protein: CASSIADWARETQYF. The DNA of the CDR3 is TGTGCCAGTAGTATAGCTGATTGGGCAAGAGAGACCCAGTACTTC.

CDR3 DNA: TGTGCCAGCTCAGAACAGGGAACCGGGGAGCTGTTTTTT. Its translation: CASSEQGTGELFF. V is TRBV18 and J is TRBJ2-2; D perhaps matches TRBD1 (6 bases). Trimming shortened V by 5 bases and J by 5 bases, and 9 bases separated the two germline ends. The CDR3 runs 13 residues. Germline V CDR1 and CDR2: KGHSH, LQKENI.

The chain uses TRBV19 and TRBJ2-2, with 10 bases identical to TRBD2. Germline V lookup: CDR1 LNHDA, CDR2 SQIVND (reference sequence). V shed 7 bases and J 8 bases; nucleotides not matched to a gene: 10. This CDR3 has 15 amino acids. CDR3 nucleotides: TGTGCCAGTACCTCGCTAGCGGGGGTTTGGGGGGAGCTGTTTTTT. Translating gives CASTSLAGVWGELFF.

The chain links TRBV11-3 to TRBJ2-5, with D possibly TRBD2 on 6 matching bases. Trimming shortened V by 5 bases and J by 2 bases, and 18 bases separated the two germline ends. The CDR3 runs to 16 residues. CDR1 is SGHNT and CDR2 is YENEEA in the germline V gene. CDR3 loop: CASSRGTGDRQETQYF. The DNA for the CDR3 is TGTGCCAGCAGCCGGGGAACGGGGGACCGACAAGAGACCCAGTACTTC.

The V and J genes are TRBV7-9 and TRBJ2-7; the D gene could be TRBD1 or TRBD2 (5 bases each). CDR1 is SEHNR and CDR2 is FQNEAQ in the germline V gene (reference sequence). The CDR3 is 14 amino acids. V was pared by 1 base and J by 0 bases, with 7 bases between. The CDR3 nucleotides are TGTGCCAGCAGCTTAGGGGGGACCTCCTACGAGCAGTACTTC. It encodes CASSLGGTSYEQYF.

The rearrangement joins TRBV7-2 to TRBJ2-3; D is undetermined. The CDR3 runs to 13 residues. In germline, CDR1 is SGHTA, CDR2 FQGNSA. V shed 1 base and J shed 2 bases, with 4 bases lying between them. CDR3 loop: CASSLGPTDTQYF. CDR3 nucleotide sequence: TGTGCCAGCAGCTTAGGTCCCACAGATACGCAGTATTTT.

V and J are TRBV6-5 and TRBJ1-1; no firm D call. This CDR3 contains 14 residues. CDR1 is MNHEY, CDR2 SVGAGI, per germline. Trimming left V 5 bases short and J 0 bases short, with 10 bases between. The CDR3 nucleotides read TGTGCCAGCAGTGCTATGGGTTTGAACACTGAAGCTTTCTTT. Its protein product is CASSAMGLNTEAFF.

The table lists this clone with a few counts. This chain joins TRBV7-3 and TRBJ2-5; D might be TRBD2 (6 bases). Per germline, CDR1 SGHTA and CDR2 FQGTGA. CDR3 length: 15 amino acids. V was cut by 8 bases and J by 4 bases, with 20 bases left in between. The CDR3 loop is CASAERGSPAETQYF. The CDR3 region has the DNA TGTGCCAGCGCCGAACGGGGGTCCCCAGCAGAGACCCAGTACTTC.

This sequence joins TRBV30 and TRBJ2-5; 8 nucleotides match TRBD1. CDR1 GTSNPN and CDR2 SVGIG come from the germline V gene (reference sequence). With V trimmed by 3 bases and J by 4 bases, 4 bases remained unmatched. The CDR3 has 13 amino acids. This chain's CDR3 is CAWSRQGRETQYF. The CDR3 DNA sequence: TGTGCCTGGAGCCGACAGGGGCGAGAGACCCAGTACTTC.